A selection of T cell receptor beta chains follows, all from one sample in a study of blood T cells in healthy people across ages. Each CDR3 protein gets one entry after TCRdb re-called the 5' RACE reads with MiXCR. The sample shows about 780,000 distinct CDR3 sequences, 62% of them seen only once. The specimen was blood. These receptors all come from a man under 40 in good health. Both conserved end residues are part of each CDR3. Fields, in order: J gene, V gene, clone size, D gene, CDR3 DNA, CDR3 protein. A D gene is named only where the DNA matches it firmly. The size entry is marked missing in some rows and otherwise reads once, few, many or a size class.

j_gene: TRBJ1-2
v_gene: TRBV4-3
abundance: NA
d_gene: TRBD1
CDR3nt: TGCGCCAGCAGCCACGAACAGGGGTCGTACTATGGCTACACCTTC
CDR3aa: CASSHEQGSYYGYTF

j_gene: TRBJ2-7
v_gene: TRBV27
abundance: NA
d_gene: TRBD2
CDR3nt: TGTGCCAGCAGTTTATCGTCAGGGACGGGAGGTTACGAGCAGTACTTC
CDR3aa: CASSLSSGTGGYEQYF

j_gene: TRBJ1-6
v_gene: TRBV6-5
abundance: few
d_gene: NA
CDR3nt: TGTGCCAGCAGTACCCCGGGGGGACCCCTCCACTTT
CDR3aa: CASSTPGGPLHF

j_gene: TRBJ1-6
v_gene: TRBV12-3/TRBV12-4
abundance: NA
d_gene: TRBD1
CDR3nt: TGTGCCAGCAGTAGGGGCGGACAGGGCACGTCACCCCTCCACTTT
CDR3aa: CASSRGGQGTSPLHF

j_gene: TRBJ1-3
v_gene: TRBV28
abundance: NA
d_gene: NA
CDR3nt: TGTGCCAGCAGTTTAATGAGTACCGGAAACACCATATATTTT
CDR3aa: CASSLMSTGNTIYF

j_gene: TRBJ1-2
v_gene: TRBV20-1
abundance: NA
d_gene: NA
CDR3nt: TGCAGTGCTAGGCCAGGGAATAACTATGGCTACACCTTC
CDR3aa: CSARPGNNYGYTF

j_gene: TRBJ2-4
v_gene: TRBV7-2
abundance: once
d_gene: NA
CDR3nt: TGTGCCAGCGCACTCGGTCCCGAACAAAACATTCAGTACTTC
CDR3aa: CASALGPEQNIQYF

j_gene: TRBJ2-3
v_gene: TRBV20-1
abundance: NA
d_gene: NA
CDR3nt: TGCAGTGCTAGAGATGCCGTGACAGGTATTGCAGATACGCAGTATTTT
CDR3aa: CSARDAVTGIADTQYF

j_gene: TRBJ1-5
v_gene: TRBV4-2
abundance: NA
d_gene: TRBD1
CDR3nt: TGTGCCAGCAGCCCTTCCGGGACAGGGGGTTCTCAGCCCCAGCATTTT
CDR3aa: CASSPSGTGGSQPQHF

j_gene: TRBJ2-3
v_gene: TRBV4-1
abundance: few
d_gene: NA
CDR3nt: TGCGCCAGCAGCCAGGATCGGCGGAGACCCGATGGAGATACGCAGTATTTT
CDR3aa: CASSQDRRRPDGDTQYF

j_gene: TRBJ2-6
v_gene: TRBV6-5
abundance: NA
d_gene: TRBD2
CDR3nt: TGTGCCAGCAGTTACGCTACTAGCGGGGGGGCGACCGGGGCCAACGTCCTGACTTTC
CDR3aa: CASSYATSGGATGANVLTF

j_gene: TRBJ2-1
v_gene: TRBV27
abundance: NA
d_gene: NA
CDR3nt: TGTGCCAGCAGTTATCATAGGGCACTCTCCTACAATGAGCAGTTCTTC
CDR3aa: CASSYHRALSYNEQFF

j_gene: TRBJ2-7
v_gene: TRBV5-1
abundance: NA
d_gene: NA
CDR3nt: TGCGCCAGCAGCCCCAGTACCCAAATCTACGAGCAGTACTTC
CDR3aa: CASSPSTQIYEQYF

j_gene: TRBJ2-5
v_gene: TRBV29-1
abundance: few
d_gene: TRBD2
CDR3nt: TGCAGCGTACTAGCGGGGCTGTACCAAGAGACCCAGTACTTC
CDR3aa: CSVLAGLYQETQYF

j_gene: TRBJ2-3
v_gene: TRBV6-2/TRBV6-3
abundance: once
d_gene: NA
CDR3nt: TGTGCCAGCAGGGCCGGGACTTCCCGGAGAGATACGCAGTATTTT
CDR3aa: CASRAGTSRRDTQYF

j_gene: TRBJ2-7
v_gene: TRBV7-3
abundance: once
d_gene: NA
CDR3nt: TGTGCCAGCAGCTTAACCGGATCCGGTCCAGGGGCTTACGAGCAGTACTTC
CDR3aa: CASSLTGSGPGAYEQYF